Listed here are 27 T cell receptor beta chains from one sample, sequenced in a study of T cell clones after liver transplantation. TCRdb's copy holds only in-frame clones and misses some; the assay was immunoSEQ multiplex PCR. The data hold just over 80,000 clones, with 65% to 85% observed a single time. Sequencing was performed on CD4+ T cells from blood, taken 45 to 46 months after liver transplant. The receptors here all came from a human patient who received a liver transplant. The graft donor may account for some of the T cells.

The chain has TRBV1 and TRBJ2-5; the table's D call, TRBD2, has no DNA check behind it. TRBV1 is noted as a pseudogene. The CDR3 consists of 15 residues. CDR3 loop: CTSSQDAAIQETQYF. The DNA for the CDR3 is TGCACCAGCAGCCAAGATGCGGCTATCCAAGAGACCCAGTACTTC.

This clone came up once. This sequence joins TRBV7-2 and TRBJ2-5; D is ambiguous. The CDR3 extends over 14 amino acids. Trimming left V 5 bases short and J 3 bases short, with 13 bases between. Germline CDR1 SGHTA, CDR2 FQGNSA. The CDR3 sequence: CASSLGQLKETQYF. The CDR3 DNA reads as TGTGCCAGCAGCCTGGGTCAACTCAAAGAGACCCAGTACTTC. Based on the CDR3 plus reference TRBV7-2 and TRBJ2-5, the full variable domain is GAGVSQSPSNKVTEKGKDVELRCDPISGHTALYWYRQSLGQGLEFLIYFQGNSAPDKSGLPSDRFSAERTGGSVSTLTIQRTQQEDSAVYLCASSLGQLKETQYFGPGTRLLVL.

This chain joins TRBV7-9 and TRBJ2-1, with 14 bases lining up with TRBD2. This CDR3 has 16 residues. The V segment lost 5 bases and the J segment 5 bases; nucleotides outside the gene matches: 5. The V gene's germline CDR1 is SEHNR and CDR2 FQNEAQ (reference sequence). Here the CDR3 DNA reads TGTGCCAGCAGCGTCCCGGGACTAGCGGGAGACAATGAGCAGTTCTTC. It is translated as CASSVPGLAGDNEQFF.

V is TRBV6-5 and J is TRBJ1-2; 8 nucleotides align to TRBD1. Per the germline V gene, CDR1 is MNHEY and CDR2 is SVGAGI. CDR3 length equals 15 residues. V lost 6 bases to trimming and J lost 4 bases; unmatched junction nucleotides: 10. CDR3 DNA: TGTGCCAGCAGGACACACAGGGGGAGAGTCTATGGCTACACCTTC. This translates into CASRTHRGRVYGYTF.

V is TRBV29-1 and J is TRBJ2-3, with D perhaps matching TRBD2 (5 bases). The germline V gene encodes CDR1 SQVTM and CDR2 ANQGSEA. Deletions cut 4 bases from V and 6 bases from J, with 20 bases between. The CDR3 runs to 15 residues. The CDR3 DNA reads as TGCAGCGTTGCCCGGGATCGAGTCACTCGGGATACGCAGTATTTT. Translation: CSVARDRVTRDTQYF.

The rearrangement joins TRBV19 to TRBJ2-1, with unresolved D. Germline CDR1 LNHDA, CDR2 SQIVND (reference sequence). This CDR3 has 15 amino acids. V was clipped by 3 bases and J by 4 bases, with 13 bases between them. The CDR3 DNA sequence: TGTGCCAGTAGTATTTACAGCGATGTTTACAATGAGCAGTTCTTC. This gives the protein CASSIYSDVYNEQFF.

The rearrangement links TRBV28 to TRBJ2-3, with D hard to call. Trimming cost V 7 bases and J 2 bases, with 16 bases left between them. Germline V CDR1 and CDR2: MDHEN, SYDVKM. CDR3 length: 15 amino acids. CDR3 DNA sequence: TGTGCCAGCAAAGGAACCCCGCCCCCCACAGATACGCAGTATTTT. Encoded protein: CASKGTPPPTDTQYF.

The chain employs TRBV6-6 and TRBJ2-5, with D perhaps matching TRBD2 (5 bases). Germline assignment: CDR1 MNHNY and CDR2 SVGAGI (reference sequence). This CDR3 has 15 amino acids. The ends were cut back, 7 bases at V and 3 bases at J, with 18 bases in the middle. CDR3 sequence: CASIRRGGGEETQYF. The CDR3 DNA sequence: TGTGCCAGCATCCGCCGGGGTGGCGGAGAAGAGACCCAGTACTTC.

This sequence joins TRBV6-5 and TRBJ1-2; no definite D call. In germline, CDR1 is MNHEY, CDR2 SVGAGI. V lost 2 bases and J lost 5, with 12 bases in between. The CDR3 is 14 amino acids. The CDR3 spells CASSYEAGVYGYTF. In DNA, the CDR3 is TGTGCCAGCAGTTACGAGGCAGGCGTTTATGGCTACACCTTC.

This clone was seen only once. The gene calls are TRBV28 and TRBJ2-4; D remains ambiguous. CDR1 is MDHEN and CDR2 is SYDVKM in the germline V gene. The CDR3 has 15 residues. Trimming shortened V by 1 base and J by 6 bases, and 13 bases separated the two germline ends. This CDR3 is CASSLFRAGLNIQYF. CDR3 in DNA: TGTGCCAGCAGTTTATTTAGAGCCGGGCTAAACATTCAGTACTTC.

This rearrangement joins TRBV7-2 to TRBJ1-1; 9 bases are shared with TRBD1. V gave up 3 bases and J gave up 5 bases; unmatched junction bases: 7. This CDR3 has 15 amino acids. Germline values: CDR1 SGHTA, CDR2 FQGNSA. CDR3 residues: CASSFGQGRGTEAFF. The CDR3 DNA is TGTGCCAGCAGCTTCGGACAGGGGAGGGGAACTGAAGCTTTCTTT. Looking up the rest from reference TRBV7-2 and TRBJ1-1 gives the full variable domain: GAGVSQSPSNKVTEKGKDVELRCDPISGHTALYWYRQSLGQGLEFLIYFQGNSAPDKSGLPSDRFSAERTGGSVSTLTIQRTQQEDSAVYLCASSFGQGRGTEAFFGQGTRLTVV.

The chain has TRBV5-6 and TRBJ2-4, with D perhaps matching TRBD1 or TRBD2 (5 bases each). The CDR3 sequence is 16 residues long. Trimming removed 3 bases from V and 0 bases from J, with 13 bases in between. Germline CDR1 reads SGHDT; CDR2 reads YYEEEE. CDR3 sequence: CASSWDGILAKNIQYF. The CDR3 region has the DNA TGTGCCAGCAGCTGGGACGGAATCTTAGCCAAAAACATTCAGTACTTC.

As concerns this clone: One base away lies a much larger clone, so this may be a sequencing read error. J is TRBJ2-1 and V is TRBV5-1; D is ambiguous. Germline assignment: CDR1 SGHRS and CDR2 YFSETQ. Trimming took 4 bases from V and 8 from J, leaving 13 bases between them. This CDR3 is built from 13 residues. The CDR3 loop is CASSRSPSYEQFF. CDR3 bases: TGCGCCAGCAGCCGTTCCCCATCCTATGAGCAGTTCTTC.

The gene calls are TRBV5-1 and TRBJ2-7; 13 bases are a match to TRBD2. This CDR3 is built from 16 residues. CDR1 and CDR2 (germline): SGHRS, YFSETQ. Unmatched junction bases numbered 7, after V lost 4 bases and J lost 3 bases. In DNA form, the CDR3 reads TGCGCCAGCAGCGCCGGGACTAGCGGGACCCTCTACGAGCAGTACTTC. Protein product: CASSAGTSGTLYEQYF. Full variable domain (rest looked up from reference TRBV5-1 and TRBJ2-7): KAGVTQTPRYLIKTRGQQVTLSCSPISGHRSVSWYQQTPGQGLQFLFEYFSETQRNKGNFPGRFSGRQFSNSRSEMNVSTLELGDSALYLCASSAGTSGTLYEQYFGPGTRLTVT.

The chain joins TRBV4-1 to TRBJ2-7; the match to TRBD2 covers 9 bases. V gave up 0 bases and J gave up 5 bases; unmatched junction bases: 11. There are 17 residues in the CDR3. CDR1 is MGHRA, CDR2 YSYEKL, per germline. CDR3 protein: CASSQEFGLASPDEQYF. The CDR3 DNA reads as TGCGCCAGCAGCCAAGAGTTCGGACTAGCGTCTCCGGACGAGCAGTACTTC.

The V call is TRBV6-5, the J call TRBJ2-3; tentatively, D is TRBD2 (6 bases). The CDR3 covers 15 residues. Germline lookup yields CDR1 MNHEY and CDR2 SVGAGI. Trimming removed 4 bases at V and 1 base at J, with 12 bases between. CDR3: CASSFRRAGTDTQYF. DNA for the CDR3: TGTGCCAGCAGTTTCCGGAGGGCCGGCACAGATACGCAGTATTTT.

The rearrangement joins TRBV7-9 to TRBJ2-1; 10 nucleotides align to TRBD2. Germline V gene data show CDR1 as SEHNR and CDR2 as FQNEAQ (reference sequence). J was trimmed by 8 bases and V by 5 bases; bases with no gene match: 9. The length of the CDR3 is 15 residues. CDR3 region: CASSLGTSALDEQFF. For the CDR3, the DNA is TGTGCCAGCAGCCTCGGGACTAGCGCTCTCGATGAGCAGTTCTTC.

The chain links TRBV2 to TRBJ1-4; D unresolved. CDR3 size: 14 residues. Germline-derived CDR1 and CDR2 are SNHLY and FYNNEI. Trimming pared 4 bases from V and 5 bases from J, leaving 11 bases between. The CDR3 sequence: CASSVGSANEKLFF. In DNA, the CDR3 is TGTGCCAGCAGTGTAGGTTCAGCGAATGAAAAACTGTTTTTT.

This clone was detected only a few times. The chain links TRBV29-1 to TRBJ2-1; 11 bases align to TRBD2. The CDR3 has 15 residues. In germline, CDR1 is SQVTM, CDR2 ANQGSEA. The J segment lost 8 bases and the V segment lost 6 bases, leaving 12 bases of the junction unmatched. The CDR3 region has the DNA TGCAGCGTGGGAACGACTAGCGGGATATCCCATGAGCAGTTCTTC. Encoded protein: CSVGTTSGISHEQFF.

The DNA for the CDR3 is TGCAGCGTCGACTCTGGGGCCAACGTCCTGACTTTC. It specifies CSVDSGANVLTF. This chain links TRBV29-1 with TRBJ2-6; D is uncertain. The CDR3 has 12 amino acids. V lost 6 bases and J 0 bases, leaving 3 bases between the germline ends. Germline-derived CDR1 and CDR2 are SQVTM and ANQGSEA.

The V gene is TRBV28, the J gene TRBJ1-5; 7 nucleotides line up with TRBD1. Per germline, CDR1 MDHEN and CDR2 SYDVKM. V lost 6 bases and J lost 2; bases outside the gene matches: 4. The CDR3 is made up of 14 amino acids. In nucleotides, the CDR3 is TGTGCCAGCAGACCGACAGGGCGCAATCAGCCCCAGCATTTT. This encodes CASRPTGRNQPQHF.

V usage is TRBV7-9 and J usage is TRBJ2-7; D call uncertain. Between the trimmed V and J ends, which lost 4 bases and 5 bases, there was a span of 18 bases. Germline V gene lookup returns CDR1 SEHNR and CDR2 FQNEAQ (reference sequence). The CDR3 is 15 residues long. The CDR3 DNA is TGTGCCAGCAGCTCGGGCAGCTCCATTCTTGACGAGCAGTACTTC. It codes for CASSSGSSILDEQYF.

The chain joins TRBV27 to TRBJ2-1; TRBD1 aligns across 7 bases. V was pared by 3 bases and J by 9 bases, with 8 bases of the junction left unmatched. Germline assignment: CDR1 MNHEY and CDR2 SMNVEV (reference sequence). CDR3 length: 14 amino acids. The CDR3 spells CASSFRAGGGEQFF. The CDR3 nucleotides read TGTGCCAGCAGTTTTCGCGCAGGGGGTGGTGAGCAGTTCTTC.

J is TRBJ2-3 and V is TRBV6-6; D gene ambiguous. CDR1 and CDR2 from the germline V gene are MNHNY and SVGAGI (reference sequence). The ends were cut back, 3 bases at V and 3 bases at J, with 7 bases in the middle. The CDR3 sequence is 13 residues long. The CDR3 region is CASSYRQTDTQYF. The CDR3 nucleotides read TGTGCCAGCAGTTATAGGCAGACAGATACGCAGTATTTT.

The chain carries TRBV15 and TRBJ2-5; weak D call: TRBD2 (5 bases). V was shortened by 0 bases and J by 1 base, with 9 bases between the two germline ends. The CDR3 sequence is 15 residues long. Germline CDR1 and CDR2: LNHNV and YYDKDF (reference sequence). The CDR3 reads CATSRDIGLQETQYF. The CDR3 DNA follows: TGTGCCACCAGCAGAGATATAGGACTCCAAGAGACCCAGTACTTC. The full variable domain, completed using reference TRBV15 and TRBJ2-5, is DAMVIQNPRYQVTQFGKPVTLSCSQTLNHNVMYWYQQKSSQAPKLLFHYYDKDFNNEADTPDNFQSRRPNTSFCFLDIRSPGLGDTAMYLCATSRDIGLQETQYFGPGTRLLVL.

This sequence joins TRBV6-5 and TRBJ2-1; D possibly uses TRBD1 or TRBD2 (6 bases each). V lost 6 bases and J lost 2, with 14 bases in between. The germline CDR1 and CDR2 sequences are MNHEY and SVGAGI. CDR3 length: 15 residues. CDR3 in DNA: TGTGCCAGCAGCCGACAGGCGGGGCCCTACAATGAGCAGTTCTTC. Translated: CASSRQAGPYNEQFF.

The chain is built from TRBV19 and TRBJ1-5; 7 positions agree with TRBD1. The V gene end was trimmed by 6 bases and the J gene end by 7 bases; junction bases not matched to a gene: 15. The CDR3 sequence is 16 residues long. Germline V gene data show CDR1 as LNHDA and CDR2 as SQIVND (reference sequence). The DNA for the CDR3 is TGTGCCAGTAGACTGGACGCAGCCAGGGGGTACCAGCCCCAGCATTTT. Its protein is CASRLDAARGYQPQHF.